The T cell receptor (beta chain) described here comes from a study of T cell changes during pregnancy in multiple sclerosis. Generated by immunoSEQ multiplex PCR, the TCRdb table keeps only in-frame clones and is missing some. The table has over 85,000 clones, more than 85% seen once; the top ten hold under 2%. Germline values: CDR1 PRHDT, CDR2 FYEKMQ (reference sequence). The CDR3 loop spans 15 amino acids. V was trimmed by 5 bases and J by 6 bases, leaving 17 bases between them. The sample here was peripheral blood, taken in the first trimester of pregnancy. The receptor was isolated from a female donor in good health, enrolled as a control in a pregnancy study. The chain couples TRBV13 to TRBJ2-1; D may be TRBD1 (6 bases). Here the CDR3 DNA reads TGTGCCAGCAGCCCCGGCCAGGGCAGGGGCAATGAGCAGTTCTTC. Protein product: CASSPGQGRGNEQFF. The complete variable domain, with remaining parts taken from reference TRBV13 and TRBJ2-1, reads AAGVIQSPRHLIKEKRETATLKCYPIPRHDTVYWYQQGPGQDPQFLISFYEKMQSDKGSIPDRFSAQQFSDYHSELNMSSLELGDSALYFCASSPGQGRGNEQFFGPGTRLTVL.